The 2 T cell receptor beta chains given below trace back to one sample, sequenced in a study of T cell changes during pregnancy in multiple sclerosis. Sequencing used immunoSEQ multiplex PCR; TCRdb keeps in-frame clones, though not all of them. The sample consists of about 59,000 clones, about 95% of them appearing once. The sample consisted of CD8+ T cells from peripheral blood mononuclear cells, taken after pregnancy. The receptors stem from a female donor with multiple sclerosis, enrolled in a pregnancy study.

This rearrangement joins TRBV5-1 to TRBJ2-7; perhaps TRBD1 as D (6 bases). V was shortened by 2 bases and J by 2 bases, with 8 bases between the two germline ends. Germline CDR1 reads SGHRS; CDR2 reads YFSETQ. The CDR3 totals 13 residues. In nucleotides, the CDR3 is TGCGCCAGCAGCTTCGGACAGACCTACGAGCAGTACTTC. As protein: CASSFGQTYEQYF.

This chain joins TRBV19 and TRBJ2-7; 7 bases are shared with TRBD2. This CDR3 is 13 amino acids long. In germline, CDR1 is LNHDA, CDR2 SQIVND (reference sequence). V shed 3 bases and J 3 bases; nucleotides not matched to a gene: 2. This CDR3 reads CASSMGGGYEQYF. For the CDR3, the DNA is TGTGCCAGTAGTATGGGCGGGGGCTACGAGCAGTACTTC.